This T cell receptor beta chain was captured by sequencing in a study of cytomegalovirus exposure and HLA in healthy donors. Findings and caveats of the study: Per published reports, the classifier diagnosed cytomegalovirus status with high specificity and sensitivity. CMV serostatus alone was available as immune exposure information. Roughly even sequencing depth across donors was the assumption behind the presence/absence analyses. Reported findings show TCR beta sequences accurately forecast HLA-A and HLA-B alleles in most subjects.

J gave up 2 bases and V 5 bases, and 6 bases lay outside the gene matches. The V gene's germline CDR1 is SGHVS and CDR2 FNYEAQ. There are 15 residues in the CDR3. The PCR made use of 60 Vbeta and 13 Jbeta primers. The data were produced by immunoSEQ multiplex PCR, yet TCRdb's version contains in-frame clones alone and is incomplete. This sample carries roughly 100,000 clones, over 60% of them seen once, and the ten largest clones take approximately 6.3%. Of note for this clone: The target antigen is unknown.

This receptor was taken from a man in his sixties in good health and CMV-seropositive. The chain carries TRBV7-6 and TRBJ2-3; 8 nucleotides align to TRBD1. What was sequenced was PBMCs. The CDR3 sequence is CASSLDRGNTDTQYF. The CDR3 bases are TGTGCCAGCAGCCTTGACAGGGGTAACACAGATACGCAGTATTTT.